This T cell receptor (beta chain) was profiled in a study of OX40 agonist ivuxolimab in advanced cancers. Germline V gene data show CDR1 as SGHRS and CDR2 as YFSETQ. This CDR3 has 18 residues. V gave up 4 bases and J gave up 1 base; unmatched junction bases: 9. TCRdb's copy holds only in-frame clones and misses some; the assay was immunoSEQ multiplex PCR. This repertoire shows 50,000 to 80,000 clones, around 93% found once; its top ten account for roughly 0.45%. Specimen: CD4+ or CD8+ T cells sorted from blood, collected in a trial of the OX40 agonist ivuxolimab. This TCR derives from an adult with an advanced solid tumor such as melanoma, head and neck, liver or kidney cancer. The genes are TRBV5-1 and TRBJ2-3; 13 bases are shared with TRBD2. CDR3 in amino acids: CASSASLAGGVGTDTQYF. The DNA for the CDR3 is TGCGCCAGCAGCGCCTCACTAGCGGGAGGGGTTGGCACAGATACGCAGTATTTT.